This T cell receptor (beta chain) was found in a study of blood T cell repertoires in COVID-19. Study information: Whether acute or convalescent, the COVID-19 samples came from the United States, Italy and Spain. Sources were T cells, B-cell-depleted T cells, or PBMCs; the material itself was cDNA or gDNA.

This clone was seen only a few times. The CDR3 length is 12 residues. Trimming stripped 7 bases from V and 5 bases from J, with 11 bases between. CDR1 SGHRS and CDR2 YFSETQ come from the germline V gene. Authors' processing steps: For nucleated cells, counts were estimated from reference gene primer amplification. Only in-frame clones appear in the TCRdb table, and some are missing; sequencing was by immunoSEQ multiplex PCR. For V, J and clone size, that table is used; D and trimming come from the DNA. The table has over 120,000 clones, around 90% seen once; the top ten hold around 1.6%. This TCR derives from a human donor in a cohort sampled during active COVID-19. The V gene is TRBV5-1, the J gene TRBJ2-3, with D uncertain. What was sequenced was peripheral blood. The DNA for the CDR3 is TGCGCCAGCTCCTGGAGTCAAGATACGCAGTATTTT. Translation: CASSWSQDTQYF.